The clone carrying this T cell receptor (beta chain) was observed once. This sample is part of a study of blood T cell repertoires in COVID-19. As for the study in general: Sites across the United States, Italy and Spain contributed samples from acute and convalescent COVID-19. The cDNA or gDNA used as material had been derived from T cells, B-cell-depleted T cells, or PBMCs.

The CDR3 runs 16 residues. Losses at the gene ends were 3 bases for V and 1 base for J; bases not matched to a gene: 10. Germline lookup yields CDR1 DFQATT and CDR2 SNEGSKA (reference sequence). Using immunoSEQ multiplex PCR, the repertoire was profiled, and TCRdb retains in-frame clones only, with some absent. The table includes approximately 190,000 clones, roughly 80% detected once. The TCR comes from a woman aged 55-70 years with COVID-19, enrolled during active disease. The rearrangement joins TRBV20-1 to TRBJ2-5; 8 bases align to TRBD2. The sequencing input was peripheral blood. CDR3 DNA: TGCAGTGCTAGTGTTCAGCGTAGCGGGACCCAAGAGACCCAGTACTTC. Amino acid sequence: CSASVQRSGTQETQYF.